The next 4 T cell receptor beta chains were all read from a single sample in a study of T cell responses to AZD1222 COVID-19 vaccine. Profiled with immunoSEQ multiplex PCR; TCRdb holds only in-frame clones, not every one. The sample has 150,000 to 200,000 clones; 90% to 95% are singletons. The material sequenced was peripheral blood, taken 28 days after the second dose of the MenACWY control vaccine. The source is an adult who received the MenACWY meningococcal vaccine as a control.

V and J are TRBV2 and TRBJ1-1; 7 nucleotides match TRBD1. Germline CDR1 and CDR2: SNHLY and FYNNEI. After removal of 5 bases from V and 8 bases from J, the junction contained 11 bases not matched to a gene. There are 14 residues in the CDR3. CDR3 amino acids: CASSLSRGGGEAFF. The CDR3 coding sequence is TGTGCCAGCAGTCTTTCGAGAGGGGGCGGAGAAGCTTTCTTT.

The chain joins TRBV6-4 to TRBJ1-2, with D possibly being TRBD1 (5 bases). CDR1 and CDR2 (germline): MRHNA, SNTAGT. The CDR3 has 12 amino acids. V lost 6 bases and J 4 bases, leaving 9 bases between the germline ends. The chain's CDR3 is CASSIRGYGYTF. DNA of the CDR3: TGTGCCAGCAGCATAAGGGGCTATGGCTACACCTTC.

The chain employs TRBV14 and TRBJ2-5; weak D call: TRBD2 (5 bases). The germline CDR1 and CDR2 sequences are SGHDN and FVKESK. CDR3 length: 13 amino acids. Trimming left V 2 bases short and J 7 bases short, with 11 bases between. The CDR3 DNA is TGTGCCAGCAGCCAATTTGAGGGATCGACCCAGTACTTC. Residues: CASSQFEGSTQYF.

The chain uses TRBV5-4 and TRBJ1-1; D remains ambiguous. V shed 4 bases and J shed 1 base, with 14 bases lying between them. In germline, CDR1 is SGHNT, CDR2 YYREEE (reference sequence). This CDR3 is 15 amino acids long. In nucleotides, the CDR3 is TGTGCCAGCAGCCCGGACCCCCAAGCGAACACTGAAGCTTTCTTT. This gives the protein CASSPDPQANTEAFF.